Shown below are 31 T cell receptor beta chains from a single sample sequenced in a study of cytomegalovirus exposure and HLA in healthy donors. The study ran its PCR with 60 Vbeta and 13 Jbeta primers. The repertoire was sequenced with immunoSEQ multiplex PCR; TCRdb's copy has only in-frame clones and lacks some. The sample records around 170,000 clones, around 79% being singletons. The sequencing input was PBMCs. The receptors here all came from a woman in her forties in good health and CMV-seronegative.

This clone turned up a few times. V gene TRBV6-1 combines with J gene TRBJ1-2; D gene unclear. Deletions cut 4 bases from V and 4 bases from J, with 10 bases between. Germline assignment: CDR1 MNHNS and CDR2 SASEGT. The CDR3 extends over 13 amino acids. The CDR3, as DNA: TGTGCCAGCAGTGTGGCGGTCCTCTATGGCTACACCTTC. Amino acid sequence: CASSVAVLYGYTF.

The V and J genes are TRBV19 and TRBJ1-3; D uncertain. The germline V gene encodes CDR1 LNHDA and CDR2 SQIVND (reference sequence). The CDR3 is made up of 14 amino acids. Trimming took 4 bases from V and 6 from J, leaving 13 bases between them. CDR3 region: CASSKTSLENTIYF. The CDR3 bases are TGTGCCAGTAGTAAGACTTCTCTGGAAAACACCATATATTTT.

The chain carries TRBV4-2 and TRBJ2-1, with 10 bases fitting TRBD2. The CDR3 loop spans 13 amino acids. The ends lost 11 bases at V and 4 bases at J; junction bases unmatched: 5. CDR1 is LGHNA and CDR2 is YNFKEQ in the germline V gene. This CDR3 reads CAFSGGGYNEQFF. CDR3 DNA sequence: TGTGCCTTCAGCGGGGGGGGTTACAATGAGCAGTTCTTC.

Here the CDR3 DNA reads TGTGCCACCTTCCCCGGACTAGCGGGCCACAATGAGCAGTTCTTC. This codes for CATFPGLAGHNEQFF. The chain employs TRBV15 and TRBJ2-1; 11 nucleotides match TRBD2. The CDR3 is made up of 15 amino acids. Germline CDR1 is LNHNV and CDR2 is YYDKDF (reference sequence). With 8 bases clipped from V and 5 bases from J, the junction kept 8 bases outside the gene matches.

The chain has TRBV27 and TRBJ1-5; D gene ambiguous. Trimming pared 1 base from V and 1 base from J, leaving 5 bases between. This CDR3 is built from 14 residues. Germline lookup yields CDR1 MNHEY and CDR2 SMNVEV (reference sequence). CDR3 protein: CASSLYASNQPQHF. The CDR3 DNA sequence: TGTGCCAGCAGTTTATACGCGAGCAATCAGCCCCAGCATTTT.

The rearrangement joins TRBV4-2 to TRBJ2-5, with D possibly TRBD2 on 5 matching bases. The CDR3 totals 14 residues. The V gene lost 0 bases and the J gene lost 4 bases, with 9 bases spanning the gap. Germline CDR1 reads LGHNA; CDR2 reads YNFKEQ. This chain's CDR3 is CASSQDREGETQYF. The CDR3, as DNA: TGTGCCAGCAGCCAAGATCGTGAGGGAGAGACCCAGTACTTC.

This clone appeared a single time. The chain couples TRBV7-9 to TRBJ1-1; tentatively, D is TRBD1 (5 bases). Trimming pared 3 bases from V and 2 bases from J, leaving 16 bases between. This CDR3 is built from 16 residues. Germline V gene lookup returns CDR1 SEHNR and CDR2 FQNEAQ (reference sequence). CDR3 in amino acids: CASSFLPAGPNTEAFF. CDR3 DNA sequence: TGTGCCAGCAGCTTCCTCCCGGCGGGACCCAACACTGAAGCTTTCTTT.

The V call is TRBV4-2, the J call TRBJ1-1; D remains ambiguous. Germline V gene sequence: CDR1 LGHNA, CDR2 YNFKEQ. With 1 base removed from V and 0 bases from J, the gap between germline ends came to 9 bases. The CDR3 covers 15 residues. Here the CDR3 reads CASSQGTAMNTEAFF. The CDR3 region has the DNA TGTGCCAGCAGCCAAGGTACAGCCATGAACACTGAAGCTTTCTTT.

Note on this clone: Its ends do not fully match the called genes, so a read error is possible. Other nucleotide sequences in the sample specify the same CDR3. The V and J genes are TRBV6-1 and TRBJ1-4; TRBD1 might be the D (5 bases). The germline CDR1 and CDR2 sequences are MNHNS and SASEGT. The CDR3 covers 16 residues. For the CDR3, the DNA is TGTGCTAGCAGTGCACCCCCGGGACTCGGCTATGAAAAACTGTTTTTT. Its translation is CASSAPPGLGYEKLFF.

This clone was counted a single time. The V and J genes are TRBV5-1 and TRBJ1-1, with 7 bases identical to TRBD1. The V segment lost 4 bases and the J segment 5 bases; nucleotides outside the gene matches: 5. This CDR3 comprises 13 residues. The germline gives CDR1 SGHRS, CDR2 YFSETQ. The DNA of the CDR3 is TGCGCCAGCAGCCCCGCAGGGGGGACTGAAGCTTTCTTT. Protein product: CASSPAGGTEAFF.

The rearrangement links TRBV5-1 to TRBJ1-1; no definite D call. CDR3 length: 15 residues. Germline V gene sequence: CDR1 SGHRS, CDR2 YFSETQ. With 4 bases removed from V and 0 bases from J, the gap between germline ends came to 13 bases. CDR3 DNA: TGCGCCAGCAGCGGAACCCAGGCATTGAACACTGAAGCTTTCTTT. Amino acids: CASSGTQALNTEAFF.

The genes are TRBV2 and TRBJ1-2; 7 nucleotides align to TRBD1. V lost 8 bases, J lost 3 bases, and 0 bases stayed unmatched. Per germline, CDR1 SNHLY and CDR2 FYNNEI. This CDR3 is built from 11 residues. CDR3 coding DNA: TGTGCCAGCGACAGGGACTATGGCTACACCTTC. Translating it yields CASDRDYGYTF.

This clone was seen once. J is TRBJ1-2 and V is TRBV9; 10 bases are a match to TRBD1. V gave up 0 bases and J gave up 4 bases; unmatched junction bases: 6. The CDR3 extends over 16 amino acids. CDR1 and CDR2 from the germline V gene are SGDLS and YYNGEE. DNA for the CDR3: TGTGCCAGCAGCGTAGCCCCGGGACAGGGGAGCTATGGCTACACCTTC. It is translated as CASSVAPGQGSYGYTF.

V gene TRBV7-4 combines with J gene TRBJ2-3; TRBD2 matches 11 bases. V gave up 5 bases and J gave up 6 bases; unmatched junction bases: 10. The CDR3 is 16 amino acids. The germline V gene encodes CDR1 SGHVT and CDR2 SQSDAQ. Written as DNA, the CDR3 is TGTGCCAGCAGCCCTTGGACTAGCGGGCCTCCGGATACGCAGTATTTT. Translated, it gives CASSPWTSGPPDTQYF.

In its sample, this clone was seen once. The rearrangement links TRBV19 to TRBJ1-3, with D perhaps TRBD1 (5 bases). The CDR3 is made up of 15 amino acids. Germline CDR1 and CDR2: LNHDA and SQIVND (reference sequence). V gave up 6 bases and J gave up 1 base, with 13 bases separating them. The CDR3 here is CASSDSKSSGNTIYF. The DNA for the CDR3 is TGTGCCAGTAGCGACAGTAAATCTTCTGGAAACACCATATATTTT.

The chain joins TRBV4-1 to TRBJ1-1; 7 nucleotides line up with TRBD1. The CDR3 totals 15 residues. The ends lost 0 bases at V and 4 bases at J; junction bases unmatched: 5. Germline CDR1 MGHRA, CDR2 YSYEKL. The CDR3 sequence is CASSQDRRGLTEAFF. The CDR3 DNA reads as TGCGCCAGCAGCCAAGATCGTAGGGGGCTCACTGAAGCTTTCTTT.

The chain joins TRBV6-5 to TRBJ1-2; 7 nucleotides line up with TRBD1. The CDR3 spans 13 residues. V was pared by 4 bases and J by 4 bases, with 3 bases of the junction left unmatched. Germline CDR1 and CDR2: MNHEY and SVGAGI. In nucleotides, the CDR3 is TGTGCCAGCAGTTTCCGGGACAGCTATGGCTACACCTTC. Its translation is CASSFRDSYGYTF.

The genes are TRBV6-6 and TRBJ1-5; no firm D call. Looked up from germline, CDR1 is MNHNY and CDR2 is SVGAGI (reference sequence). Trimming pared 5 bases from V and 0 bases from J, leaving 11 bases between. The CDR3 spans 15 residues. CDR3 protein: CASSRAGLSNQPQHF. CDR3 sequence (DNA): TGTGCCAGCAGTCGAGCAGGACTTAGCAATCAGCCCCAGCATTTT.

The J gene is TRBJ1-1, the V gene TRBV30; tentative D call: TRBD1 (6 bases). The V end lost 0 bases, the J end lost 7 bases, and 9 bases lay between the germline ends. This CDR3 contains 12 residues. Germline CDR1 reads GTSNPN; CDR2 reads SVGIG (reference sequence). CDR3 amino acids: CAWSVRGGEAFF. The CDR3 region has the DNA TGTGCCTGGAGTGTAAGAGGGGGTGAAGCTTTCTTT.

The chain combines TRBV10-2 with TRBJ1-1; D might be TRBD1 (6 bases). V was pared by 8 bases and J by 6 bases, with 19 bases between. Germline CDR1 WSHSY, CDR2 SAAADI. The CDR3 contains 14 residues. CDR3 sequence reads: CASSERGGRPEAFF. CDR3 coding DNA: TGCGCCAGCTCTGAAAGGGGGGGGCGGCCTGAAGCTTTCTTT.

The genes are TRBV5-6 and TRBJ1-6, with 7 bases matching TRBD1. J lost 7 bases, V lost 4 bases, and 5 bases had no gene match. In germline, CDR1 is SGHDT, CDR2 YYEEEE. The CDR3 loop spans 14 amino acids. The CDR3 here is CASSPTGRNSPLHF. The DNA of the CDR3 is TGTGCCAGCAGCCCGACAGGGCGCAATTCACCCCTCCACTTT.

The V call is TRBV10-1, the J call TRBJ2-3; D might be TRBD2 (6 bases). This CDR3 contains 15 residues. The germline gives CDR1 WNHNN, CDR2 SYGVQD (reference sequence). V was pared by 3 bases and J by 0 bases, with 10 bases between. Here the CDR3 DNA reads TGCGCCAGCAGTGACCTGGCGGGAAGCACAGATACGCAGTATTTT. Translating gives CASSDLAGSTDTQYF.

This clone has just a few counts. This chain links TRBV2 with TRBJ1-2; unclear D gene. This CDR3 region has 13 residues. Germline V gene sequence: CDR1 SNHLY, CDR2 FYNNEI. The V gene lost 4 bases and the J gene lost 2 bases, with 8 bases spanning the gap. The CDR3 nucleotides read TGTGCCAGCAGTGTTGGCACGAACTATGGCTACACCTTC. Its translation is CASSVGTNYGYTF.

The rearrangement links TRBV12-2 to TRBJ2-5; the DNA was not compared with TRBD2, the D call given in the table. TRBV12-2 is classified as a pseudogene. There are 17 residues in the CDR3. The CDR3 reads CASRLSATGTRKETQYF. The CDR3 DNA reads TGTGCAAGTCGCCTATCTGCCACCGGGACTAGAAAAGAGACCCAGTACTTC.

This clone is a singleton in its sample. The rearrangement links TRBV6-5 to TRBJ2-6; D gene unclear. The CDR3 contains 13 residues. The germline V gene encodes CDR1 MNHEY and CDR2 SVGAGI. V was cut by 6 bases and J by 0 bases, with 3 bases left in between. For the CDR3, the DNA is TGTGCCAGCAGCGGCTCTGGGGCCAACGTCCTGACTTTC. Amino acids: CASSGSGANVLTF.

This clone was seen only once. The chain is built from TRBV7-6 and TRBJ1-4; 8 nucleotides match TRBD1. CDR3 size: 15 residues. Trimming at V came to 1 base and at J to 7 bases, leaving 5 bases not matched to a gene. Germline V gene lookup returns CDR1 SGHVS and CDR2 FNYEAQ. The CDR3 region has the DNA TGTGCCAGCAGCTTAGGGCCAGGGGGCGGTGAAAAACTGTTTTTT. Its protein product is CASSLGPGGGEKLFF.

The CDR3 sequence: CASSEVGGTEAFF. The CDR3 DNA reads TGTGCCAGCAGTGAAGTAGGGGGCACTGAAGCTTTCTTT. The chain uses TRBV2 and TRBJ1-1, with TRBD1 as a possible D gene (6 bases). This CDR3 comprises 13 residues. CDR1 SNHLY and CDR2 FYNNEI come from the germline V gene. The V and J ends lost 1 base and 4 bases respectively, with 7 bases between them.

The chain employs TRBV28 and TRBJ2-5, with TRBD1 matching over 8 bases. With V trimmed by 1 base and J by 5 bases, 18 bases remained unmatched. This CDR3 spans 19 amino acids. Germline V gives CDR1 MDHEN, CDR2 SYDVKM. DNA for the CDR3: TGTGCCAGCAGTTTATCTCGCGGGACAGGAAGGCCCACCAAGGAGACCCAGTACTTC. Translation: CASSLSRGTGRPTKETQYF.

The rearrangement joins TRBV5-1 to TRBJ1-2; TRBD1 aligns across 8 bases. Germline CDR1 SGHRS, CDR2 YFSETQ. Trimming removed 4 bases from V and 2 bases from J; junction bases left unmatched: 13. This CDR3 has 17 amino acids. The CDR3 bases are TGCGCCAGCAGCGATTCCGGGACAGGTGGGTCGAACTATGGCTACACCTTC. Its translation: CASSDSGTGGSNYGYTF.

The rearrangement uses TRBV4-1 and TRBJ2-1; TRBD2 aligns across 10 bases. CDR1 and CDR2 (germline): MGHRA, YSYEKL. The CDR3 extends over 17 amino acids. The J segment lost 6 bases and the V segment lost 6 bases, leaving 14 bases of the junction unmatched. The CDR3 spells CASSYGRGLAVRNEQFF. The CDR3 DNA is TGCGCCAGCAGTTATGGACGAGGACTAGCGGTCCGCAATGAGCAGTTCTTC.

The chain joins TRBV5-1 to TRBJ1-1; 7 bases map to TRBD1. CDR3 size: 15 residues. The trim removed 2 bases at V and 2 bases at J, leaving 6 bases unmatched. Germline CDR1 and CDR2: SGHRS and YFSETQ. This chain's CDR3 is CASSFSGTANTEAFF. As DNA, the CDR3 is TGCGCCAGCAGCTTCTCCGGGACAGCAAACACTGAAGCTTTCTTT. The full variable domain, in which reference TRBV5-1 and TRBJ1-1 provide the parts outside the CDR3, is KAGVTQTPRYLIKTRGQQVTLSCSPISGHRSVSWYQQTPGQGLQFLFEYFSETQRNKGNFPGRFSGRQFSNSRSEMNVSTLELGDSALYLCASSFSGTANTEAFFGQGTRLTVV.